Reported below is one T cell receptor beta chain. Its antigen is not known. This specimen comes from a study of T-cell memory formation after mild COVID-19. The V segment lost 7 bases and the J segment 1 base; nucleotides outside the gene matches: 8. The CDR3 spans 16 residues. CDR1 and CDR2 (germline): ENHRY, SYGVKD. TCR alpha and TCR beta cDNA libraries carrying sample barcodes and UMIs were produced by 5'RACE using constant-segment primers. TCRdb ran MiXCR on the 5' RACE reads and lists one entry per CDR3 protein. The sample has hundreds of thousands of distinct CDR3 sequences, about 22% seen once. Regarding the study as a whole: Clones that contracted clustered mainly in CM and EM if CD4+ and in EMRA if CD8+. While clones contracting from day 15 to 85 were balanced between CD4 and CD8, later expanders leaned CD4+.

V gene TRBV10-3 combines with J gene TRBJ1-1; 11 nucleotides agree with TRBD1. This clonotype was sampled from an adult woman who had mild COVID-19 (a few samples of this study predate the infection). Cell type and time point are not known. The material sequenced was PBMCs or a T cell subset sorted from them (not recorded which). CDR3 DNA: TGTGCCATCACTCCGGACAGGGGGCCGTCGAACACTGAAGCTTTCTTT. It codes for CAITPDRGPSNTEAFF.